This entry is about one T cell receptor (beta chain). Its antigen is unknown. Per germline, CDR1 GTSNPN and CDR2 SVGIG (reference sequence). Trimming removed 1 base from V and 3 bases from J, with 7 bases in between. This CDR3 comprises 13 residues. The data originate from a study of cytomegalovirus exposure and HLA in healthy donors. Study-wide results and caveats: Later on, a genetic analysis was performed. It linked a missense variant in DCLRE1C with V- and J-gene trimming of TCR beta.

A multiplex PCR was run with 60 Vbeta primers and 13 Jbeta primers. Libraries were prepared by immunoSEQ multiplex PCR; TCRdb keeps only in-frame clonotypes and omits some of them. The table has 150,000 to 200,000 clones, 65% to 90% seen once. V gene TRBV30 combines with J gene TRBJ1-5; D is uncertain. The sequence was obtained from a woman aged 50 to 60 in good health and CMV-seronegative. Input material: PBMCs. CDR3 nucleotide sequence: TGTGCCTGGAGTGGACAACCCAATCAGCCCCAGCATTTT. Amino acids: CAWSGQPNQPQHF.